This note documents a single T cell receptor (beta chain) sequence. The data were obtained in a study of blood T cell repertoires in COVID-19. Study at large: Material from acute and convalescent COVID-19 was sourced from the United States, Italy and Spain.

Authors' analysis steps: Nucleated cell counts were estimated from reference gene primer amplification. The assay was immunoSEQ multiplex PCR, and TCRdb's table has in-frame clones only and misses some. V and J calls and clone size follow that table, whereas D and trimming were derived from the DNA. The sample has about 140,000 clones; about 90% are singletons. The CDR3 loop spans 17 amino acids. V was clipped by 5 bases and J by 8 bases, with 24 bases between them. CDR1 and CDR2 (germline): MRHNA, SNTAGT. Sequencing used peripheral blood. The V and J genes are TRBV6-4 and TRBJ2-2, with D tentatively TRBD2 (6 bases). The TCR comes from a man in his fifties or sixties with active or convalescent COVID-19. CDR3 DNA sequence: TGTGCCAGCAGTCTTGAGATGGAGGGAGTGAGGTCTGGGGAGCTGTTTTTT. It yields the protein CASSLEMEGVRSGELFF.